The entry that follows covers one T cell receptor beta chain sequence. This sample was taken from a study of control samples from healthy donors and cancer patients. This CDR3 is 13 amino acids long. CDR1 SGHRS and CDR2 YFSETQ come from the germline V gene. J was trimmed by 8 bases and V by 2 bases; bases with no gene match: 4. Produced via immunoSEQ multiplex PCR; TCRdb's table is partial and in-frame only. The data contain about 160,000 clones, around 90% of them singletons. V and J are TRBV5-1 and TRBJ1-2; 9 bases map to TRBD1. This TCR was sampled from a man under 40 in good health. Sequenced material: blood. CDR3 protein: CASSFTGGEGYTF. Written as DNA, the CDR3 is TGCGCCAGCAGCTTTACAGGGGGCGAAGGCTACACCTTC.